A selection of T cell receptor beta chains follows, all from one sample in a study of blood T cell repertoires in COVID-19. Libraries were prepared by immunoSEQ multiplex PCR; TCRdb keeps only in-frame clonotypes and omits some of them. Found here are some 260,000 clones, approximately 89% of them singletons; the top ten hold under 8%. What was sequenced was peripheral blood. Source of these receptors: a woman aged 25 to 39 with COVID-19, enrolled during active disease. Each CDR3 is given with its conserved first and last residue. Each record gives: D gene, V gene, clone size, J gene, CDR3 protein, CDR3 DNA. A D gene is named only where the DNA matches it firmly. Size is omitted from some rows. Given values are once, few, many or a class for expanded clones.

TRBD1	TRBV2	few	TRBJ1-2	CASSADRVDYGYTF	TGTGCCAGCAGCGCCGACAGGGTCGACTATGGCTACACCTTC
NA	TRBV5-1	NA	TRBJ1-1	CASSFELATEAFF	TGCGCCAGCAGCTTCGAGTTAGCCACTGAAGCTTTCTTT
TRBD1	TRBV4-1	NA	TRBJ1-2	CASSQDLQGARGYTF	TGCGCCAGCAGCCAAGATCTTCAGGGGGCGCGTGGCTACACCTTC
TRBD2	TRBV9	NA	TRBJ2-3	CASSTDYAGGSFTDTQYF	TGTGCCAGCAGCACGGACTATGCGGGGGGGTCTTTCACAGATACGCAGTATTTT
NA	TRBV5-4	NA	TRBJ2-7	CASSLAGSYEQYF	TGTGCCAGCAGCTTGGCGGGATCCTACGAGCAGTACTTC
TRBD1	TRBV5-1	NA	TRBJ1-1	CASSLTRTGNTEAFF	TGCGCCAGCAGCTTGACAAGGACAGGGAACACTGAAGCTTTCTTT
TRBD2	TRBV5-4	NA	TRBJ2-3	CASSPQTSAHTDTQYF	TGTGCCAGCAGCCCCCAGACTAGCGCCCACACAGATACGCAGTATTTT
NA	TRBV28	NA	TRBJ1-3	CASSPDWSSGNTIYF	TGTGCCAGCAGTCCGGACTGGAGCTCTGGAAACACCATATATTTT
TRBD1	TRBV5-1	NA	TRBJ1-2	CASSLRDRDRRNYGYTF	TGCGCCAGCAGCTTGAGGGACCGGGACAGAAGAAACTATGGCTACACCTTC
NA	TRBV15	NA	TRBJ1-2	CATSRDRRGNYGYTF	TGTGCCACCAGCAGAGATCGGCGGGGGAACTATGGCTACACCTTC
TRBD1	TRBV7-8	NA	TRBJ1-5	CASSRDRAGNQPQHF	TGTGCCAGCAGCCGAGACAGGGCTGGCAATCAGCCCCAGCATTTT
TRBD1	TRBV6-1	NA	TRBJ1-1	CASSEWQGVLNTEAFF	TGTGCCAGCAGTGAGTGGCAGGGGGTTTTGAACACTGAAGCTTTCTTT
TRBD2	TRBV6-1	NA	TRBJ2-3	CASSAGLAGGPRGTQYF	TGTGCCAGCAGTGCCGGACTAGCGGGGGGGCCGAGGGGTACGCAGTATTTT
NA	TRBV4-1	NA	TRBJ2-5	CASSQGWARETQYF	TGCGCCAGCAGCCAAGGCTGGGCCAGGGAGACCCAGTACTTC
TRBD1	TRBV24-1	few	TRBJ2-3	CATRSGTGDTDTQYF	TGTGCCACCAGGTCCGGGACAGGGGACACAGATACGCAGTATTTT
NA	TRBV21-1	NA	TRBJ1-1	CASSWRTGSLRENTEAFF	TGTGCCAGCAGCTGGCGGACAGGGTCGCTTCGTGAGAACACTGAAGCTTTCTTT
NA	TRBV6-2/TRBV6-3	once	TRBJ1-2	CASSDHRELWGYTF	TGTGCCAGCAGTGACCACAGGGAGCTATGGGGCTACACCTTC
TRBD2	TRBV14	NA	TRBJ2-1	CASKLGGATYNEQFF	TGTGCCAGCAAACTCGGGGGGGCCACCTACAATGAGCAGTTCTTC
TRBD1	TRBV18	NA	TRBJ2-5	CASSPPEDREETQYF	TGTGCCAGCTCACCACCCGAGGACAGGGAAGAGACCCAGTACTTC
NA	TRBV6-2/TRBV6-3	NA	TRBJ1-1	CASSFGGEVGTEAFF	TGTGCCAGCAGTTTTGGGGGGGAAGTTGGCACTGAAGCTTTCTTT
NA	TRBV6-2/TRBV6-3	NA	TRBJ2-7	CASSDSDFSYEQYF	TGTGCCAGCAGCGATTCAGACTTCAGCTACGAGCAGTACTTC
TRBD2	TRBV4-3	NA	TRBJ2-1	CASSQGLAGALNEQFF	TGCGCCAGCAGCCAAGGACTAGCGGGAGCCCTCAATGAGCAGTTCTTC
TRBD1	TRBV7-8	NA	TRBJ2-7	CASSFSGQGGYEQYF	TGTGCCAGCAGCTTCTCCGGACAGGGGGGCTACGAGCAGTACTTC
NA	TRBV13	NA	TRBJ2-5	CASSLVTRVEETQYF	TGTGCCAGCAGCTTAGTAACCAGGGTAGAGGAGACCCAGTACTTC
TRBD1	TRBV19	NA	TRBJ2-1	CASSPTGTYNEQFF	TGTGCCAGTAGTCCGACAGGGACCTACAATGAGCAGTTCTTC
NA	TRBV11-2	NA	TRBJ1-2	CASSLDAWTDYGYTF	TGTGCCAGCAGCTTAGATGCGTGGACAGATTATGGCTACACCTTC
NA	TRBV11-3	NA	TRBJ2-7	CASSRGWAPLEGGINEQYF	TGTGCCAGCAGCCGGGGTTGGGCCCCATTGGAGGGGGGGATCAACGAGCAGTACTTC
NA	TRBV6-1	NA	TRBJ1-1	CASSDLGQTLMNTEAFF	TGTGCCAGCAGTGACTTAGGACAGACACTCATGAACACTGAAGCTTTCTTT
NA	TRBV11-2	once	TRBJ2-2	CASSLVPRVIAGELFF	TGTGCCAGCAGCTTAGTTCCCAGGGTAATCGCCGGGGAGCTGTTTTTT
TRBD2	TRBV5-6	NA	TRBJ2-3	CASSATSGRQYF	TGTGCCAGCAGCGCGACTAGCGGGAGGCAGTATTTT
TRBD2	TRBV12-5	NA	TRBJ2-2	CASGLVLRGILAGDTGELFF	TGTGCTAGTGGTTTGGTACTGAGGGGCATACTAGCGGGAGACACCGGGGAGCTGTTTTTT
TRBD1	TRBV18	few	TRBJ2-7	CASSPPDRDREYF	TGTGCCAGCTCACCACCGGACCGGGACAGGGAGTACTTC
NA	TRBV30	NA	TRBJ1-6	CAWSVPDSWGNSPLHF	TGTGCCTGGAGTGTACCGGACAGTTGGGGCAATTCACCCCTCCACTTT
TRBD1	TRBV24-1	NA	TRBJ2-2	CATSRQGIGELFF	TGTGCCACCAGTAGACAGGGGATCGGGGAGCTGTTTTTT
NA	TRBV29-1	few	TRBJ1-1	CSVRSNTEAFF	TGCAGCGTACGGTCGAACACTGAAGCTTTCTTT
TRBD2	TRBV9	NA	TRBJ2-1	CASSVGISGTRGSYNEQFF	TGTGCCAGCAGCGTAGGTATTAGCGGGACAAGGGGCTCCTACAATGAGCAGTTCTTC